These 22 T cell receptor beta chains originate from one sample sequenced in a study of shared T cell receptors in the human thymus. The table came from immunoSEQ multiplex PCR; TCRdb's copy has only in-frame clones and leaves some out. This sample yields hundreds of thousands of clones, of which about 84% are seen a single time; more than 0.01% belongs to the top ten. These data were also reused for a study on human thymus T cells.

Source material: thymocytes. These TCRs come from a boy in the first two years of life with a congenital heart defect.

The chain uses TRBV15 and TRBJ1-1; D possibly corresponds to TRBD1 (5 bases). The germline V and J ends were trimmed by 1 base and 6 bases, with 9 bases remaining between them. The CDR3 covers 13 residues. Per the germline V gene, CDR1 is LNHNV and CDR2 is YYDKDF (reference sequence). The DNA of the CDR3 is TGTGCCACCAGCAGAGGGGGGGACTCTGAAGCTTTCTTT. Translation: CATSRGGDSEAFF.

The chain couples TRBV5-6 to TRBJ1-4; D gene ambiguous. Germline-derived CDR1 and CDR2 are SGHDT and YYEEEE. Trimming cost V 4 bases and J 7 bases, with 11 bases left between them. The length of the CDR3 is 13 residues. DNA of the CDR3: TGTGCCAGCAGCCCTTTAGGAGGTGAAAAACTGTTTTTT. This codes for CASSPLGGEKLFF.

V gene TRBV5-4 combines with J gene TRBJ2-3, with 10 bases fitting TRBD2. The CDR3 totals 17 residues. V was pared by 4 bases and J by 0 bases, with 8 bases of the junction left unmatched. Germline V gene data show CDR1 as SGHNT and CDR2 as YYREEE (reference sequence). CDR3 coding DNA: TGTGCCAGCAGCCACCAAGAGACTAGCGGGAGCACAGATACGCAGTATTTT. This gives the protein CASSHQETSGSTDTQYF.

This chain connects TRBV4-2 to TRBJ2-1; 9 bases are a match to TRBD1. Germline V CDR1 and CDR2: LGHNA, YNFKEQ. J lost 2 bases, V lost 3 bases, and 11 bases had no gene match. The CDR3 runs 18 residues. The CDR3 coding sequence is TGTGCCAGCAGCCACCTGCCTGAGGGACAGGGACCCTACAATGAGCAGTTCTTC. Its protein is CASSHLPEGQGPYNEQFF.

The CDR3 protein is CASSYTGTSGRAKQHEQYF. DNA for the CDR3: TGCGCCAGCAGTTATACCGGGACTAGCGGGAGGGCCAAGCAACACGAGCAGTACTTC. The chain uses TRBV5-1 and TRBJ2-7; 16 positions match TRBD2. CDR1 is SGHRS, CDR2 YFSETQ, per germline. Trimming at V came to 5 bases and at J to 5 bases, leaving 16 bases not matched to a gene. This CDR3 has 19 residues. Drawing the rest from reference TRBV5-1 and TRBJ2-7, the complete variable domain is KAGVTQTPRYLIKTRGQQVTLSCSPISGHRSVSWYQQTPGQGLQFLFEYFSETQRNKGNFPGRFSGRQFSNSRSEMNVSTLELGDSALYLCASSYTGTSGRAKQHEQYFGPGTRLTVT.

The genes are TRBV6-5 and TRBJ2-5; 10 nucleotides align to TRBD1. Trimming at V came to 7 bases and at J to 5 bases, leaving 4 bases not matched to a gene. This CDR3 comprises 13 residues. Germline CDR1 is MNHEY and CDR2 is SVGAGI. CDR3 protein: CASIDRGLETQYF. Written as DNA, the CDR3 is TGTGCCAGCATTGACAGGGGGCTGGAGACCCAGTACTTC.

This chain links TRBV19 with TRBJ2-2; 10 bases agree with TRBD2. Trimming cost V 6 bases and J 6 bases; bases outside gene matches: 7. CDR3 length: 15 residues. Germline CDR1 and CDR2: LNHDA and SQIVND (reference sequence). In DNA, the CDR3 is TGTGCCAGTAGGAATCAAGCGGGAGGGCCCGGGGAGCTGTTTTTT. As protein: CASRNQAGGPGELFF.

The chain employs TRBV6-5 and TRBJ1-2; the match to TRBD1 covers 7 bases. J lost 4 bases, V lost 5 bases, and 4 bases had no gene match. The CDR3 length is 13 residues. Germline CDR1 MNHEY, CDR2 SVGAGI. CDR3 loop: CASSHPGGYGYTF. The CDR3 DNA reads as TGTGCCAGCAGTCACCCAGGGGGCTATGGCTACACCTTC.

The chain links TRBV2 to TRBJ2-3; TRBD2 matches at 7 bases. The germline V gene encodes CDR1 SNHLY and CDR2 FYNNEI. There are 16 residues in the CDR3. V dropped 3 bases and J dropped 1; count of bases not matched to a gene: 7. The CDR3 coding sequence is TGTGCCAGCAGTGACTACCGGGACTATCGCACAGATACGCAGTATTTT. Translation: CASSDYRDYRTDTQYF.

The chain has TRBV6-1 and TRBJ1-1, with D possibly matching TRBD1 (6 bases). V lost 0 bases and J 1 base, leaving 27 bases between the germline ends. The CDR3 runs to 21 residues. The germline V gene has CDR1 MNHNS and CDR2 SASEGT. Written as DNA, the CDR3 is TGTGCCAGCAGTGAAGCGCAACCCCCGACCCCAGGGGACATGTGGAACACTGAAGCTTTCTTT. Encoded protein: CASSEAQPPTPGDMWNTEAFF.

V gene TRBV11-1 combines with J gene TRBJ2-2, with a possible D match to TRBD2 (6 bases). The CDR3 totals 14 residues. The germline V gene has CDR1 SGHAT and CDR2 FQDESV (reference sequence). V was pared by 5 bases and J by 2 bases, with 9 bases between. The CDR3 coding sequence is TGTGCCAGCAGCCAGACTAGTAACACCGGGGAGCTGTTTTTT. Protein product: CASSQTSNTGELFF. Full variable domain (outside the CDR3, taken from reference TRBV11-1 and TRBJ2-2): EAEVAQSPRYKITEKSQAVAFWCDPISGHATLYWYRQILGQGPELLVQFQDESVVDDSQLPKDRFSAERLKGVDSTLKIQPAELGDSAMYLCASSQTSNTGELFFGEGSRLTVL.

CDR3 residues: CASSLSAGGKETQYF. DNA for the CDR3: TGTGCCAGCAGCTTGTCCGCCGGGGGGAAAGAGACCCAGTACTTC. The chain uses TRBV5-6 and TRBJ2-5; 7 bases are a match to TRBD2. The germline V gene has CDR1 SGHDT and CDR2 YYEEEE. The CDR3 is 15 residues long. J was trimmed by 3 bases and V by 1 base; bases with no gene match: 6.

The chain employs TRBV4-2 and TRBJ1-4; 8 bases agree with TRBD1. The V gene's germline CDR1 is LGHNA and CDR2 YNFKEQ. The length of the CDR3 is 13 residues. J was trimmed by 8 bases and V by 4 bases; bases with no gene match: 3. The CDR3 DNA reads as TGTGCCAGCAGCCCGACAGGGGACGAAAAACTGTTTTTT. Amino acids: CASSPTGDEKLFF.

The V and J genes are TRBV11-3 and TRBJ1-1, with a tentative D call TRBD1 (6 bases). CDR3 length: 14 residues. V was clipped by 5 bases and J by 3 bases, with 13 bases between them. Looked up from germline, CDR1 is SGHNT and CDR2 is YENEEA. CDR3 loop: CASSRGQQDTEAFF. CDR3 nucleotide sequence: TGTGCCAGCAGCCGTGGACAGCAAGACACTGAAGCTTTCTTT.

The rearrangement links TRBV6-1 to TRBJ1-3; D unresolved. V was cut by 0 bases and J by 2 bases, with 14 bases left in between. The CDR3 runs 17 residues. Germline values: CDR1 MNHNS, CDR2 SASEGT. CDR3 protein: CASSEARAAPPGNTIYF. In DNA form, the CDR3 reads TGTGCCAGCAGTGAAGCGCGGGCCGCTCCCCCTGGAAACACCATATATTTT.

Details on this clone: At the DNA level, this CDR3 is encoded by other sequences in the same sample as well. The rearrangement links TRBV27 to TRBJ2-3; D remains ambiguous. Germline V CDR1 and CDR2: MNHEY, SMNVEV (reference sequence). The CDR3 consists of 13 residues. V gave up 3 bases and J gave up 3 bases, with 7 bases separating them. CDR3 in amino acids: CASSLSSTDTQYF. DNA for the CDR3: TGTGCCAGCAGTTTGTCTAGTACAGATACGCAGTATTTT.

The genes are TRBV27 and TRBJ1-1; D may be TRBD1 (5 bases). The germline V gene encodes CDR1 MNHEY and CDR2 SMNVEV (reference sequence). V lost 6 bases and J 9 bases, leaving 14 bases between the germline ends. The CDR3 has 12 amino acids. The CDR3 spells CASSSGQGKAFF. CDR3 bases: TGTGCCAGCAGCTCAGGTCAGGGTAAAGCTTTCTTT.

The sample holds a few counts of this clone. The J gene is TRBJ2-7, the V gene TRBV6-1; tentatively, D is TRBD2 (5 bases). The CDR3 sequence is 15 residues long. Germline CDR1 reads MNHNS; CDR2 reads SASEGT. Trimming cost V 1 base and J 3 bases, with 13 bases left between them. The CDR3 DNA follows: TGTGCCAGCAGTGAAGGCGGGCGTCGGGACTACGAGCAGTACTTC. Residues: CASSEGGRRDYEQYF.

This clone occurred a few times. The chain is built from TRBV19 and TRBJ2-7; 9 bases match TRBD2. The CDR3 runs 14 residues. The germline V gene has CDR1 LNHDA and CDR2 SQIVND (reference sequence). J lost 4 bases, V lost 6 bases, and 7 bases had no gene match. The CDR3 DNA is TGTGCCAGTAGCCCGGGACTAGCAAGTTACGAGCAGTACTTC. Translating it yields CASSPGLASYEQYF.

The genes are TRBV2 and TRBJ2-1, with D maybe TRBD1 (7 bases). Germline V gene lookup returns CDR1 SNHLY and CDR2 FYNNEI. Between the trimmed V and J ends, which lost 5 bases and 7 bases, there was a span of 21 bases. This CDR3 is built from 16 residues. CDR3 residues: CASSRILAAGGNEQFF. The CDR3 DNA reads TGTGCCAGCAGTCGAATTCTTGCGGCAGGGGGGAATGAGCAGTTCTTC.

The chain links TRBV4-3 to TRBJ2-7, with 10 bases fitting TRBD1. The CDR3 contains 16 residues. CDR1 is LGHNA, CDR2 YSLEER, per germline. After removal of 5 bases from V and 4 bases from J, the junction contained 11 bases not matched to a gene. CDR3 protein: CASSEYPGQGIYEQYF. The DNA of the CDR3 is TGCGCCAGCAGCGAATACCCGGGACAGGGGATATACGAGCAGTACTTC.

The chain uses TRBV30 and TRBJ1-1; D perhaps matches TRBD1 (5 bases). The CDR3 totals 13 residues. Trimming shortened V by 3 bases and J by 5 bases, and 13 bases separated the two germline ends. Per the germline V gene, CDR1 is GTSNPN and CDR2 is SVGIG (reference sequence). The CDR3 loop is CAWRGPGGTEAFF. The CDR3 coding sequence is TGTGCCTGGAGGGGGCCGGGGGGAACTGAAGCTTTCTTT.